These 6 T cell receptor beta chains were all obtained from the same sample, sequenced in a study of T cell clones after liver transplantation. Here immunoSEQ multiplex PCR was the method, and the copy in TCRdb shows in-frame clones only, minus some. The table records under 90,000 clones, about four fifths of them present only once. Sequenced material: CD4+ T cells from blood, taken before liver transplant. The receptors shown here come from a human donor who received a liver transplant.

The genes are TRBV19 and TRBJ1-2, with no clear D. Germline assignment: CDR1 LNHDA and CDR2 SQIVND (reference sequence). Deletions cut 0 bases from V and 4 bases from J, with 9 bases between. This CDR3 is built from 14 residues. Here the CDR3 reads CASSIDRSFYGYTF. DNA of the CDR3: TGTGCCAGTAGTATAGATCGAAGCTTCTATGGCTACACCTTC.

This clone was detected only a few times. V and J are TRBV28 and TRBJ1-3, with D tentatively TRBD1 (6 bases). Deletions cut 5 bases from V and 5 bases from J, with 22 bases between. CDR3 length equals 17 residues. The germline V gene has CDR1 MDHEN and CDR2 SYDVKM. CDR3 DNA: TGTGCCAGCAGTCCGGCGACAGGCCGAGAGCGGAGAAACACCATATATTTT. It yields the protein CASSPATGRERRNTIYF.

The chain employs TRBV4-1 and TRBJ1-5, with D uncertain. V lost 1 base, J lost 9 bases, and 7 bases lay in between. The CDR3 runs to 12 residues. Germline-derived CDR1 and CDR2 are MGHRA and YSYEKL. The CDR3 sequence: CASSQGTSPQHF. The CDR3 DNA sequence: TGCGCCAGCAGCCAAGGAACATCGCCCCAGCATTTT.

The chain recombines TRBV9 with TRBJ2-1, with TRBD2 identical over 7 bases. CDR1 SGDLS and CDR2 YYNGEE come from the germline V gene. J gave up 6 bases and V 0 bases, and 6 bases lay outside the gene matches. CDR3 length: 15 amino acids. The CDR3 sequence is CASSVGGGTPNEQFF. The DNA for the CDR3 is TGTGCCAGCAGCGTAGGGGGAGGGACGCCCAATGAGCAGTTCTTC.

J is TRBJ1-5 and V is TRBV28, with D perhaps matching TRBD1 (5 bases). CDR3 length equals 13 residues. Trimming left V 5 bases short and J 6 bases short, with 11 bases between. The germline V gene has CDR1 MDHEN and CDR2 SYDVKM. CDR3 nucleotide sequence: TGTGCCAGCAGTCCCGCGGGGGGTCAGCCCCAGCATTTT. This sequence encodes CASSPAGGQPQHF.

V usage is TRBV2 and J usage is TRBJ1-1, with D perhaps TRBD1 (6 bases). Trimming shortened V by 3 bases and J by 5 bases, and 10 bases separated the two germline ends. There are 13 residues in the CDR3. Germline V lookup: CDR1 SNHLY, CDR2 FYNNEI. The CDR3 DNA sequence: TGTGCCAGCAGTGAGGGGGCGCAGACTGAAGCTTTCTTT. Translation gives CASSEGAQTEAFF.